In this sample, the clone carrying this TCR beta chain turned up many times. As for time point: sample taken at primary tumor resection. The donor population consisted of approximately 70 patients with untreated, early-stage non-small cell lung cancer. The data were obtained in a study of spatial heterogeneity in lung cancer. Across the whole study: Consistently, beta-chain sequences turned up in larger numbers than alpha-chain sequences did.

This CDR3 has 18 residues. CDR1 is LGHDT and CDR2 is YNNKEL in the germline V gene (reference sequence). J lost 11 bases, V lost 3 bases, and 21 bases had no gene match. TCR cDNA molecules each carried a unique molecular identifier. One entry per CDR3 protein, called by TCRdb with MiXCR from the 5' RACE reads. The sample has fewer than 45,000 distinct CDR3 sequences; about 7.7% are singletons. The TCR comes from a female donor with early-stage non-small cell lung cancer. The sequencing here drew on PBMCs, taken at surgery. The chain uses TRBV3-1 and TRBJ2-5; TRBD2 agrees at 10 bases. Here the CDR3 reads CASSQGRSLAGAQGWQYF. CDR3 sequence (DNA): TGTGCCAGCAGCCAGGGAAGGTCGCTAGCGGGGGCGCAGGGTTGGCAGTACTTC.